The T cell receptor (beta chain) under discussion was sequenced for a study of blood T cell repertoires in COVID-19. Here immunoSEQ multiplex PCR was the method, and the copy in TCRdb shows in-frame clones only, minus some. The repertoire holds 50,000 or so clones, with approximately 85% as singletons. The germline gives CDR1 SGHTA, CDR2 FQGNSA. J was trimmed by 3 bases and V by 1 base; bases with no gene match: 4. The CDR3 runs to 16 residues. The sequence was obtained from a human donor in a cohort sampled during active COVID-19. The chain employs TRBV7-2 and TRBJ2-3, with 10 bases lining up with TRBD2. The source material was peripheral blood. CDR3 DNA: TGTGCCAGCAGCTTAGGGGCTAGCGGGGGAACAGATACGCAGTATTTT. Its protein product is CASSLGASGGTDTQYF. The variable domain in full, with the rest retrieved from reference TRBV7-2 and TRBJ2-3, is GAGVSQSPSNKVTEKGKDVELRCDPISGHTALYWYRQSLGQGLEFLIYFQGNSAPDKSGLPSDRFSAERTGGSVSTLTIQRTQQEDSAVYLCASSLGASGGTDTQYFGPGTRLTVL.